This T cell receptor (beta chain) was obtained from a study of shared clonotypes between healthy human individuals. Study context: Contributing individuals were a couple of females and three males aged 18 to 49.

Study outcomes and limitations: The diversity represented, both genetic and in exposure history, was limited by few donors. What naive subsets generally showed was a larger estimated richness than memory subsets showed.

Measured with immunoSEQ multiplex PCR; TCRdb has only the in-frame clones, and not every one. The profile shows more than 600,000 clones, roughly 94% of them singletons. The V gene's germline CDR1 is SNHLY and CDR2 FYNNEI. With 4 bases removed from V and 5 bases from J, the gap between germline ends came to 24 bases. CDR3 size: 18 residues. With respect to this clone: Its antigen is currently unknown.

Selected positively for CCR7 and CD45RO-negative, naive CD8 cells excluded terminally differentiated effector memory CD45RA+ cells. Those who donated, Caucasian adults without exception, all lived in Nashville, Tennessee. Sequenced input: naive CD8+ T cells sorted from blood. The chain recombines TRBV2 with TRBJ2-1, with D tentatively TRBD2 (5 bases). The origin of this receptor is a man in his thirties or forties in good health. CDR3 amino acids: CASSGALSVAPGNNEQFF. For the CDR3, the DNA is TGTGCCAGCAGTGGTGCGCTTAGCGTAGCGCCGGGGAACAATGAGCAGTTCTTC.